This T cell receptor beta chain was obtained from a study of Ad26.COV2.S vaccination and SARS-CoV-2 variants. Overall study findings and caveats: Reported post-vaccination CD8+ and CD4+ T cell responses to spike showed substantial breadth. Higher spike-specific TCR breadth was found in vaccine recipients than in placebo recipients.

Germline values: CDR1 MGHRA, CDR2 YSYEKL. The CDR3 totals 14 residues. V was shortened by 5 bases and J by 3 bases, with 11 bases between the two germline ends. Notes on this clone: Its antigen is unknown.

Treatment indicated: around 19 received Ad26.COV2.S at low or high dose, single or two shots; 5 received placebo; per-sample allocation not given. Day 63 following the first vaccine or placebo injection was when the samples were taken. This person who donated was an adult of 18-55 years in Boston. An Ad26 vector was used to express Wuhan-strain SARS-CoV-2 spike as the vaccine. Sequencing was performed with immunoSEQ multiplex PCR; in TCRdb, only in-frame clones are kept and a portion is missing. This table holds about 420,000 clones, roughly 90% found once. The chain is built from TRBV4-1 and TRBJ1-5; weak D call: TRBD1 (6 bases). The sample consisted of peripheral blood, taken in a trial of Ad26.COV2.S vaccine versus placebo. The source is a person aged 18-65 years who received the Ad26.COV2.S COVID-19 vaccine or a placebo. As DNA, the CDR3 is TGCGCCAGCAGCTACCGGGACACCAATCAGCCCCAGCATTTT. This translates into CASSYRDTNQPQHF.